This passage covers 2 T cell receptor beta chains from one sample sequenced in a study of regulatory T cells in long-lasting Graves disease. Libraries of TCR beta came from iRepertoire HTBI primers plus Arm-PCR of CDR3 regions. Via MiXCR, TCRdb re-called the multiplex PCR reads, giving one row per CDR3 protein. The sample holds roughly 400,000 distinct CDR3 sequences; about 15% are singletons and the top ten take about 7.8%. Time point meaning: newly diagnosed GD, antithyroid drugs for less than 3 months. PBMC RNA served as the TCR library source. The data were also submitted as part of a second study, on T cells in Graves' hyperthyroidism and ophthalmopathy.

The material sequenced was peripheral blood mononuclear cells (PBMCs), taken at new diagnosis, from a patient treated with antithyroid drugs. The receptor source for this set is a woman in her forties with Graves disease.

This clonotype was seen a few times. V gene TRBV20-1 combines with J gene TRBJ2-1; D unresolved. V lost 0 bases and J lost 5, with 8 bases in between. CDR3 length: 13 residues. Germline CDR1 reads DFQATT; CDR2 reads SNEGSKA (reference sequence). CDR3 in amino acids: CSARDRPHNEQFF. Here the CDR3 DNA reads TGCAGTGCTAGAGATCGGCCGCACAATGAGCAGTTCTTC.

This clonotype was observed many times. J is TRBJ2-3 and V is TRBV14; 8 bases match TRBD1. Germline V gene sequence: CDR1 SGHDN, CDR2 FVKESK. Germline trimming cut 5 bases from V and 1 base from J; bases unmatched to any gene: 8. The CDR3 covers 16 residues. The DNA of the CDR3 is TGTGCCAGCAGCGACCGACAGGGGTTGGGCACAGATACGCAGTATTTT. Residues: CASSDRQGLGTDTQYF. Together with reference TRBV14 and TRBJ2-3, the CDR3 gives the full variable domain: EAGVTQFPSHSVIEKGQTVTLRCDPISGHDNLYWYRRVMGKEIKFLLHFVKESKQDESGMPNNRFLAERTGGTYSTLKVQPAELEDSGVYFCASSDRQGLGTDTQYFGPGTRLTVL.